The clone carrying this T cell receptor beta chain was recorded many times. Its antigen is undetermined. These data come from a study of T-cell reconstitution after alpha-beta-depleted transplantation in children. Germline V gene data show CDR1 as SGDLS and CDR2 as YYNGEE. V was trimmed by 0 bases and J by 0 bases, leaving 8 bases between them. This CDR3 region has 15 residues. This sample's TCRbeta library carried unique molecular identifier barcodes. TCRdb passed the PCR reads through MiXCR, listing each CDR3 protein once. The sample lists 540,000 or so distinct CDR3 sequences; 23% were seen once. Study-level results: At the one-year point after transplant, T-cell counts and TCRbeta diversity were found to come mostly from T cells that had been newly produced.

This TCR came from a boy in the first two years of life who had a stem cell transplant for acute myeloid leukemia, so the T cells may come from the graft donor. The material was PBMCs, mostly from graft donor cells, obtained 360 days after TCRalphabeta/CD19-depleted stem cell transplant. V and J are TRBV9 and TRBJ2-3; D is uncertain. The CDR3 bases are TGTGCCAGCAGCGTAGCCCCCATGAGCACAGATACGCAGTATTTT. This gives the protein CASSVAPMSTDTQYF.